The rows below give T cell receptor beta chains drawn from one sample of a study of blood T cell repertoires in COVID-19. Sequenced by immunoSEQ multiplex PCR; TCRdb stores in-frame clones only, minus some. The data show about 160,000 clones, around four fifths seen once. Sequencing was done on a sample of PBMCs or T cells enriched from blood (not recorded which). The receptors stem from a woman in her fifties or sixties who had recovered from COVID-19. The CDR3 runs from the conserved cysteine through the conserved F or W. The D gene is left open where the match is weak. The size field is filled for only some rows; it gives once, few, many or a size class.

v_gene	abundance	j_gene	d_gene	len	CDR3aa	CDR3nt
TRBV10-3	NA	TRBJ2-7	TRBD1	18	CAISPGQGVSRGPYEQYF	TGTGCCATCAGCCCGGGACAGGGGGTCTCAAGGGGTCCCTACGAGCAGTACTTC
TRBV6-6	NA	TRBJ1-5	TRBD1	14	CASRTDRNGQPQHF	TGTGCCAGCAGAACGGACAGGAACGGACAGCCCCAGCATTTT
TRBV27	NA	TRBJ1-5	TRBD1	15	CASSSRDSSNQPQHF	TGTGCCAGCAGTTCCCGGGACAGTAGCAATCAGCCCCAGCATTTT
TRBV24-1	NA	TRBJ2-3	TRBD1	17	CATSDRRTGGSTDTQYF	TGTGCCACCAGTGATCGGAGGACAGGAGGAAGCACAGATACGCAGTATTTT
TRBV25-1	NA	TRBJ1-2	TRBD1	15	CASRGQGEGSYGYTF	TGTGCCAGCAGAGGACAGGGAGAGGGGAGCTATGGCTACACCTTC
TRBV11-3	once	TRBJ2-1	NA	15	CASSLGAGALEEQFF	TGTGCCAGCAGCTTGGGGGCGGGGGCCCTGGAGGAGCAGTTCTTC
TRBV19	many	TRBJ2-7	NA	15	CASSIATGFSYEQYF	TGTGCCAGTAGTATAGCAACAGGGTTCTCCTACGAGCAGTACTTC
TRBV7-2	NA	TRBJ2-7	NA	15	CASSKSGTGSVEQYF	TGTGCCAGCAGTAAAAGCGGGACAGGCTCCGTCGAGCAGTACTTC
TRBV18	once	TRBJ2-2	TRBD2	16	CASSPQASGITGELFF	TGTGCCAGCTCACCGCAGGCTAGCGGGATTACCGGGGAGCTGTTTTTT
TRBV6-5	NA	TRBJ2-7	NA	15	CASSYSNQGPYEQYF	TGTGCCAGCAGTTACTCGAACCAGGGCCCCTACGAGCAGTACTTC
TRBV5-4	NA	TRBJ2-2	TRBD2	16	CASSLPGLGNTGELFF	TGTGCCAGCAGCTTACCGGGACTAGGCAACACCGGGGAGCTGTTTTTT
TRBV5-1	NA	TRBJ2-3	TRBD1	17	CASSLGDRPVSPDTQYF	TGCGCCAGCAGCTTGGGGGACAGGCCGGTGAGCCCAGATACGCAGTATTTT
TRBV4-3	once	TRBJ1-5	TRBD1	16	CASSQDQGQGHQPQHF	TGCGCCAGCAGCCAAGACCAAGGACAGGGGCATCAGCCCCAGCATTTT
TRBV27	NA	TRBJ1-2	TRBD1	16	CASKGGTGAGGYGYTF	TGTGCCAGCAAAGGTGGGACAGGGGCCGGGGGATATGGCTACACCTTC
TRBV7-2	NA	TRBJ2-1	TRBD1	15	CASSSQGQRYNEQFF	TGTGCCAGCAGCTCACAGGGACAGCGATACAATGAGCAGTTCTTC
TRBV19	NA	TRBJ1-5	TRBD1	18	CASSIDGRGKYSNQPQHF	TGTGCCAGTAGTATAGACGGCAGGGGGAAATATAGCAATCAGCCCCAGCATTTT
TRBV7-2	NA	TRBJ1-2	NA	14	CASSPSRGNYGYTF	TGTGCCAGCAGCCCATCCCGGGGTAACTATGGCTACACCTTC
TRBV28	NA	TRBJ2-2	TRBD1	15	CASSWADRGGGELFF	TGTGCCAGCAGTTGGGCCGACAGGGGAGGCGGGGAGCTGTTTTTT
TRBV18	NA	TRBJ1-1	NA	13	CASSPSEVTEAFF	TGTGCCAGCTCCCCCTCTGAGGTCACTGAAGCTTTCTTT
TRBV25-1	NA	TRBJ1-5	TRBD1	14	CASSEQGGIEPQHF	TGTGCCAGCAGTGAACAGGGGGGTATTGAGCCCCAGCATTTT
TRBV3-1/TRBV3-2	few	TRBJ1-6	TRBD1	14	CASSQGTGGSPLHF	TGTGCCAGCAGCCAGGGGACAGGGGGCTCACCCCTCCACTTT
TRBV18	NA	TRBJ2-2	TRBD1	14	CASSRYRGTGELFF	TGTGCCAGCTCACGGTACAGGGGAACCGGGGAGCTGTTTTTT
TRBV27	few	TRBJ2-7	NA	13	CASRAGGSYEQYF	TGTGCCAGCAGGGCTGGCGGTTCCTACGAGCAGTACTTC
TRBV7-3	NA	TRBJ1-3	TRBD1	16	CASSRTGGRFGNTIYF	TGTGCCAGCAGCCGGACAGGGGGAAGGTTTGGAAACACCATATATTTT
TRBV11-1	NA	TRBJ1-1	TRBD1	13	CASRPTGGYQAFF	TGTGCCAGCAGGCCGACAGGGGGCTATCAAGCTTTCTTT
TRBV3-1/TRBV3-2	NA	TRBJ2-7	TRBD2	17	CASSPLAGGLTSYEQYF	TGTGCCAGCAGCCCTCTAGCGGGGGGCCTTACTTCCTACGAGCAGTACTTC
TRBV6-5	few	TRBJ2-7	TRBD2	14	CASSLTSGSYEQYF	TGTGCCAGCAGTTTGACTAGCGGGTCCTACGAGCAGTACTTC
TRBV19	NA	TRBJ2-7	TRBD1	14	CASRPGQTFYEQYF	TGTGCCAGCCGGCCGGGACAGACCTTTTACGAGCAGTACTTC
TRBV6-2/TRBV6-3	NA	TRBJ1-3	TRBD1	18	CASSYHPTGQGTRNTIYF	TGTGCCAGCAGTTATCACCCGACCGGACAGGGGACGAGAAACACCATATATTTT
TRBV4-3	NA	TRBJ2-7	NA	15	CASSQDFESRDEQYF	TGCGCCAGCAGCCAAGATTTCGAGAGTCGGGACGAGCAGTACTTC
TRBV27	NA	TRBJ1-2	TRBD1	14	CASSTGQGVYGYTF	TGTGCCAGCAGTACCGGACAGGGTGTCTATGGCTACACCTTC
TRBV9	NA	TRBJ2-7	TRBD2	16	CASSVSGTSGTYEQYF	TGTGCCAGCAGCGTCTCCGGGACTAGCGGAACCTACGAGCAGTACTTC
TRBV4-3	few	TRBJ2-1	TRBD2	15	CASSQVRGRAEKQFF	TGCGCCAGCAGCCAAGTTAGAGGGAGGGCCGAAAAGCAGTTCTTC
TRBV5-1	NA	TRBJ1-4	TRBD1	15	CASSLVGTGAEKLFF	TGCGCCAGCAGCTTGGTCGGGACAGGGGCTGAAAAACTGTTTTTT
TRBV5-6	NA	TRBJ2-7	NA	15	CASSLAFDIYYEQYF	TGTGCCAGCAGCTTGGCGTTCGACATCTACTACGAGCAGTACTTC
TRBV7-2	NA	TRBJ2-7	NA	13	CASSLEAGYEQYF	TGTGCCAGCAGCTTAGAGGCAGGGTACGAGCAGTACTTC
TRBV2	few	TRBJ2-7	NA	14	CASQTHKAGYEQYF	TGTGCCAGCCAAACCCATAAGGCGGGGTACGAGCAGTACTTC
TRBV5-4	NA	TRBJ2-5	NA	15	CASSLGVSAGETQYF	TGTGCCAGCAGCTTGGGGGTTAGCGCCGGAGAGACCCAGTACTTC
TRBV5-1	NA	TRBJ1-1	NA	13	CASSFEFSTEAFF	TGCGCCAGCAGCTTCGAATTTAGCACTGAAGCTTTCTTT
TRBV2	NA	TRBJ2-5	TRBD2	14	CASTVGGVGKTQYF	TGTGCCAGCACCGTGGGGGGGGTCGGGAAGACCCAGTACTTC
TRBV27	NA	TRBJ2-5	TRBD2	17	CASSSATSGSRRETQYF	TGTGCCAGCAGTTCGGCGACTAGCGGGAGTCGACGGGAGACCCAGTACTTC
TRBV19	NA	TRBJ1-2	TRBD1	14	CASSVGQGAGGYTF	TGTGCCAGTAGTGTGGGACAGGGGGCGGGAGGCTACACCTTC
TRBV4-1	NA	TRBJ1-2	NA	14	CASSQEGGPYGYTF	TGCGCCAGCAGCCAAGAAGGAGGGCCGTATGGCTACACCTTC
TRBV3-1/TRBV3-2	NA	TRBJ2-2	NA	15	CASSQILTATGELFF	TGTGCCAGCAGCCAAATCCTGACAGCCACCGGGGAGCTGTTTTTT
TRBV7-2	NA	TRBJ2-3	NA	14	CASSHLQDADTQYF	TGTGCCAGCAGCCACTTACAGGACGCAGATACGCAGTATTTT
TRBV7-9	NA	TRBJ1-2	TRBD1	15	CASSFGQASFYGYIF	TGTGCCAGCAGCTTTGGACAGGCCTCCTTCTATGGCTACATCTTC
TRBV6-5	NA	TRBJ1-1	NA	15	CASRTRLVLNTEAFF	TGTGCCAGCAGGACTCGGCTGGTTTTGAACACTGAAGCTTTCTTT
TRBV29-1	NA	TRBJ1-1	NA	11	CSVVWGTAAFF	TGCAGCGTTGTTTGGGGCACGGCTGCTTTCTTT
TRBV9	NA	TRBJ2-5	TRBD1	14	CASSAQQGKETQYF	TGTGCCAGCAGCGCCCAACAGGGGAAAGAGACCCAGTACTTC